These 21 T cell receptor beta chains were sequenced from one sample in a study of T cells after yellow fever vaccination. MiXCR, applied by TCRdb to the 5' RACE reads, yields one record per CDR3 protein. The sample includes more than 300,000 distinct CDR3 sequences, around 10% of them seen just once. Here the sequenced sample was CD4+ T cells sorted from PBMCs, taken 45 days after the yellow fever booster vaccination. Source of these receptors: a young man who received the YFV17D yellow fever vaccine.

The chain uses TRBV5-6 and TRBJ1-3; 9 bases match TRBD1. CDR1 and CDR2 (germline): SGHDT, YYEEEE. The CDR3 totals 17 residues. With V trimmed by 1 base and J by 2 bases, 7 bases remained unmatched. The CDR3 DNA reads TGTGCCAGCAGCTTGACAGGGGGCGAATTGACTGGAAACACCATATATTTT. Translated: CASSLTGGELTGNTIYF.

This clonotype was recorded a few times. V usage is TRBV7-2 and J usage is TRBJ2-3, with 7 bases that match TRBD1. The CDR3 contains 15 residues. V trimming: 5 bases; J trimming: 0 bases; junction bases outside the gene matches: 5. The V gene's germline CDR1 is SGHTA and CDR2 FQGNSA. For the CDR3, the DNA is TGTGCCAGCAGCACTAGACAGGGAAGCACAGATACGCAGTATTTT. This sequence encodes CASSTRQGSTDTQYF.

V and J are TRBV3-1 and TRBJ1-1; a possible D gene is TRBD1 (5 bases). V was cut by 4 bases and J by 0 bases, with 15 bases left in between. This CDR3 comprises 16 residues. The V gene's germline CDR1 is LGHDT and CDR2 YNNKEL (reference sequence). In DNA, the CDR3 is TGTGCCAGCAGCCCTCAGATGGTGGGGCTGAACACTGAAGCTTTCTTT. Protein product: CASSPQMVGLNTEAFF.

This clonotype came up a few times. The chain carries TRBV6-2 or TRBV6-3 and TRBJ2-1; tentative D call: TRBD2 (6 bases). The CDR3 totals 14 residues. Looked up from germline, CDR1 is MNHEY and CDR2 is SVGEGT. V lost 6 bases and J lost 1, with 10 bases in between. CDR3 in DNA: TGTGCCAGCAGGGAGGGTTGGTCCTACAATGAGCAGTTCTTC. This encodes CASREGWSYNEQFF.

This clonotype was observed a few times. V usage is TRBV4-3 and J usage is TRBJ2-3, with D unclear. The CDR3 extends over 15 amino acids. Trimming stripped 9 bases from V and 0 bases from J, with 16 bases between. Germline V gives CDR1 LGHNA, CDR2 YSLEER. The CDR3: CASSIRAASTDTQYF. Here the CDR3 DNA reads TGCGCCAGTTCAATTCGAGCCGCTAGCACAGATACGCAGTATTTT.

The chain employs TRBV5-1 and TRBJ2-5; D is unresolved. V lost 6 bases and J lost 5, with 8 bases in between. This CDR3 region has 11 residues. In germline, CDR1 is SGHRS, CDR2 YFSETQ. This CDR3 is CASMLRETQYF. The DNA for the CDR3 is TGCGCCAGCATGTTGAGGGAGACCCAGTACTTC.

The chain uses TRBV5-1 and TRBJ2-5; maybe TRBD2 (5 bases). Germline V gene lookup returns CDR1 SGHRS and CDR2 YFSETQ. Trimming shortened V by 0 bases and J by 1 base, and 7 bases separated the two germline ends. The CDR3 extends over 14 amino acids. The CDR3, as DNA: TGCGCCAGCAGCTTGGCGGGGTTCCAAGAGACCCAGTACTTC. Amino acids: CASSLAGFQETQYF.

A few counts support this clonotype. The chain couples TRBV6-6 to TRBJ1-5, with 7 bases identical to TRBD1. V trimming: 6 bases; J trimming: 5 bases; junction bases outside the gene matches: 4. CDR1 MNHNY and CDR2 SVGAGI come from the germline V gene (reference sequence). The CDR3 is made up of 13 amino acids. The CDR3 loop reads CASRRQGDQPQHF. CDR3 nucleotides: TGTGCCAGCAGGAGACAGGGTGATCAGCCCCAGCATTTT.

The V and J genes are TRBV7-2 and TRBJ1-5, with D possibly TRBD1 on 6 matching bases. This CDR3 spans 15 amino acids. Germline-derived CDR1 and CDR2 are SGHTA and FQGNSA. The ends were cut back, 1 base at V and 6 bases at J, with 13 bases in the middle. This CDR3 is CASSLERRGGQPQHF. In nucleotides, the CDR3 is TGTGCCAGCAGCTTAGAGCGCAGGGGCGGTCAGCCCCAGCATTTT.

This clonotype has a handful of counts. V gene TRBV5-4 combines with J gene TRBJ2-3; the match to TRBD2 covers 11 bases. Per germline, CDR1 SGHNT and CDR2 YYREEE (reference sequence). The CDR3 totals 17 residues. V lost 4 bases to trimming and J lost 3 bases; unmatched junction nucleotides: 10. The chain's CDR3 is CASSLLLAGGPTDTQYF. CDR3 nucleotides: TGTGCCAGCAGCCTCCTCCTAGCGGGGGGACCTACAGATACGCAGTATTTT.

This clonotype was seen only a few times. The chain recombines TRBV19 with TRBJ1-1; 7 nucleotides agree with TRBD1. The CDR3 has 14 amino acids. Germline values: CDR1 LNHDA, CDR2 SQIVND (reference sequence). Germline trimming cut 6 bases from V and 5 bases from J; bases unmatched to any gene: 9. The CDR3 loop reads CASRHRGRGTEAFF. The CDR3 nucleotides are TGTGCCAGTAGACACAGGGGAAGAGGGACTGAAGCTTTCTTT.

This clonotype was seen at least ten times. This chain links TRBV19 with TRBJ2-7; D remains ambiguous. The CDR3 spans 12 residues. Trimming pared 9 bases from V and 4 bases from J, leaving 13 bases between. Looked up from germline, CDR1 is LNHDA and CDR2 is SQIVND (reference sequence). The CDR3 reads CARKSDGYEQYV. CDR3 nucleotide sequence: TGTGCCAGGAAGAGTGACGGGTACGAGCAGTACGTC.

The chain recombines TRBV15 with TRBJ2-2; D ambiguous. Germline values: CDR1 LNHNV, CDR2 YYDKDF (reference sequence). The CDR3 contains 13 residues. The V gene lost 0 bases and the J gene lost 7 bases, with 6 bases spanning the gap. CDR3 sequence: CATSREFGGELFF. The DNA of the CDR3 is TGTGCCACCAGCAGAGAGTTCGGCGGGGAGCTGTTTTTT.

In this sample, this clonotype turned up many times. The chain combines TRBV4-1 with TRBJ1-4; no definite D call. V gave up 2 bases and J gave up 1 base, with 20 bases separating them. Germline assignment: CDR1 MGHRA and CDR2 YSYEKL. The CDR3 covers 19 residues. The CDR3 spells CASSQSTLRGAETNEKLFF. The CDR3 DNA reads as TGCGCCAGCAGCCAAAGTACCCTGCGAGGCGCAGAAACTAATGAAAAACTGTTTTTT.

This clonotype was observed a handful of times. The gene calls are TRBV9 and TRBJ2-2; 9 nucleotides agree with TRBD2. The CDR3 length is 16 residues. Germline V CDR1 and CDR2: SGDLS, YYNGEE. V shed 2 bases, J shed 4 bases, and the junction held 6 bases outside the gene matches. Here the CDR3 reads CASSVSAGGVTGELFF. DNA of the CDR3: TGTGCCAGCAGCGTCTCTGCGGGGGGGGTCACCGGGGAGCTGTTTTTT.

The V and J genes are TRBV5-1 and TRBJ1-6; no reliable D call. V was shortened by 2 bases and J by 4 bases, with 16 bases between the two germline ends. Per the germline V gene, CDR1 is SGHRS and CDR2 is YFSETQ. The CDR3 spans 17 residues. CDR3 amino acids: CASSFLGSLGYNSPLHF. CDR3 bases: TGCGCCAGCAGCTTCCTCGGGAGTTTGGGGTATAATTCACCCCTCCACTTT.

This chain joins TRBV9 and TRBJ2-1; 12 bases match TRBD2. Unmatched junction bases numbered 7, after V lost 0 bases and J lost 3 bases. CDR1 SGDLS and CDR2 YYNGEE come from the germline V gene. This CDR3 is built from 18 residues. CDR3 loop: CASSVDPSGGAYYNEQFF. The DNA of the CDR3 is TGTGCCAGCAGCGTAGACCCTAGCGGGGGGGCCTACTACAATGAGCAGTTCTTC.

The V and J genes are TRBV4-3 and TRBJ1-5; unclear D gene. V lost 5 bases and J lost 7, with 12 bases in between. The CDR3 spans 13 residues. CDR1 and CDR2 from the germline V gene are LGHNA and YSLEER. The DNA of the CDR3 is TGCGCCAGCAGCACCAGACTTGACCAGCCCCAGCATTTT. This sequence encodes CASSTRLDQPQHF.

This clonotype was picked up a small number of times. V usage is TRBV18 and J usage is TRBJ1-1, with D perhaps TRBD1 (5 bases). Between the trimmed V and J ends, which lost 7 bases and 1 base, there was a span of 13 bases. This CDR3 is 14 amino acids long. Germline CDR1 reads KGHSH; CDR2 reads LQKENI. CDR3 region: CASYELQGNTEAFF. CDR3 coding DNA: TGTGCCAGCTACGAACTTCAGGGGAACACTGAAGCTTTCTTT.

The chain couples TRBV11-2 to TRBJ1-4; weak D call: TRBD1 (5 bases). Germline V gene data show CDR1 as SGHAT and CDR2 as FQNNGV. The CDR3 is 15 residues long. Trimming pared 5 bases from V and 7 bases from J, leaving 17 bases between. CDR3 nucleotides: TGTGCCAGCAGCCCCGGTTGGGGGGAGGTTGAAAAACTGTTTTTT. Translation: CASSPGWGEVEKLFF.

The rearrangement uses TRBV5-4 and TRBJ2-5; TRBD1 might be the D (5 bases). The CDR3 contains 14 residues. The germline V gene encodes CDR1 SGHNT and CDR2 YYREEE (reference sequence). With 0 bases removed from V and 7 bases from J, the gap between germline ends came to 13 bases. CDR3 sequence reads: CASSLGQTLGTQYF. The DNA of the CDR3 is TGTGCCAGCAGCTTGGGACAGACCTTGGGGACCCAGTACTTC.